A selection of T cell receptor beta chains follows, all from one sample in a study of blood T cell repertoires in COVID-19. Method: immunoSEQ multiplex PCR; TCRdb's copy keeps in-frame clones and lacks some. The sample carries approximately 340,000 clones, 80% to 90% recorded once. Sequencing input: peripheral blood. The receptors here all came from a man aged 25-40 years with COVID-19, enrolled during active disease. Each CDR3 is given with its conserved first and last residue. The D gene is left open where the match is weak. Clone size appears in some rows only: once, few, many, or a class for an expanded clone.

D | J | size | V | CDR3 | DNA
TRBD1 | TRBJ1-5 | few | TRBV10-3 | CAIGQTGGNQPQHF | TGTGCCATCGGTCAGACAGGGGGCAATCAGCCCCAGCATTTT
NA | TRBJ2-7 | NA | TRBV10-3 | CAITMTRSTEQYF | TGTGCCATCACTATGACTAGGTCTACCGAGCAGTACTTC
TRBD2 | TRBJ2-3 | NA | TRBV9 | CASSVLRGTSPGTDTQYF | TGTGCCAGCAGCGTACTCCGAGGGACTAGCCCCGGCACAGATACGCAGTATTTT
TRBD1 | TRBJ2-3 | NA | TRBV2 | CASRTGGGTDTQYF | TGTGCCAGCAGAACAGGGGGCGGCACAGATACGCAGTATTTT
TRBD1 | TRBJ2-3 | NA | TRBV28 | CATRGTGTTDTQYF | TGTGCCACTAGAGGGACAGGGACCACAGATACGCAGTATTTT
TRBD2 | TRBJ2-3 | NA | TRBV7-2 | CASSLTGLGTDTQYF | TGTGCCAGCAGCTTGACGGGACTAGGGACAGATACGCAGTATTTT
TRBD1 | TRBJ2-3 | NA | TRBV7-3 | CASSSPDRGRPDTQYF | TGTGCCAGCAGCTCCCCAGACAGGGGGAGACCAGATACGCAGTATTTT
TRBD1 | TRBJ1-2 | NA | TRBV6-5 | CASRTGQGDWYGYTF | TGTGCCAGCAGGACGGGACAGGGGGACTGGTATGGCTACACCTTC
NA | TRBJ2-3 | few | TRBV24-1 | CATSSSGYTDTQYF | TGTGCCACCAGTTCCAGCGGATACACAGATACGCAGTATTTT
TRBD1 | TRBJ1-4 | NA | TRBV29-1 | CSVSYGTGEKLFF | TGCAGCGTTAGCTACGGGACAGGTGAAAAACTGTTTTTT